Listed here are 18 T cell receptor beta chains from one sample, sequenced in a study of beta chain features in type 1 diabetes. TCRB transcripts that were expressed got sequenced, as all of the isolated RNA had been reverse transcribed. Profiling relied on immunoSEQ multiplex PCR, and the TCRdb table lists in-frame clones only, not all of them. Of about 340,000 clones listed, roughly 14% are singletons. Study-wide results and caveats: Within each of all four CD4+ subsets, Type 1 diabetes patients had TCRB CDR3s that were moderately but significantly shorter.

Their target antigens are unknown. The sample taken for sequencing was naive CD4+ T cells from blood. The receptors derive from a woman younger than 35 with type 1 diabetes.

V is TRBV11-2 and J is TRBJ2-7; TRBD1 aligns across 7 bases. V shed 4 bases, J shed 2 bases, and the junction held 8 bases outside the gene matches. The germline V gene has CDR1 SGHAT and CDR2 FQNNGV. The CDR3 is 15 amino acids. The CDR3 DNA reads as TGTGCCAGCAGCTGGAGACAGGGACACCCCTACGAGCAGTACTTC. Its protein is CASSWRQGHPYEQYF.

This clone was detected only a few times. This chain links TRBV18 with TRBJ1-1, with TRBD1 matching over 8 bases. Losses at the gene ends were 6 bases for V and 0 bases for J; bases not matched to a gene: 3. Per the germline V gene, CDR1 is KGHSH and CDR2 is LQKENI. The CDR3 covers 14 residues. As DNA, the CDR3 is TGTGCCAGCTCTCAGGGACAGGTGAACACTGAAGCTTTCTTT. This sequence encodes CASSQGQVNTEAFF.

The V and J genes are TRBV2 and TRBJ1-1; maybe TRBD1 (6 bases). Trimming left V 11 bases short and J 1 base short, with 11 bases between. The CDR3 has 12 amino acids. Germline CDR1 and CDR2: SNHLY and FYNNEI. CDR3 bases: TGTGCCTGGGGGGGCAAGAACACTGAAGCTTTCTTT. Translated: CAWGGKNTEAFF.

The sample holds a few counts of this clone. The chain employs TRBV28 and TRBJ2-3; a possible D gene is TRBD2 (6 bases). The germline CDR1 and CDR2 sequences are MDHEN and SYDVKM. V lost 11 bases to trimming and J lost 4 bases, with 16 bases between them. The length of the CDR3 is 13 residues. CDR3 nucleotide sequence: TGTGCCGCTAACCCGGGAGAGGCAGATACGCAGTATTTT. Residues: CAANPGEADTQYF.

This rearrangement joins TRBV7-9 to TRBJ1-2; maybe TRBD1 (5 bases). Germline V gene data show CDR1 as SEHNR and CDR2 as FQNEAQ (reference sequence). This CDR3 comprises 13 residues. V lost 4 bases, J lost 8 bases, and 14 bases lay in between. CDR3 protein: CASSSDSAGGYTF. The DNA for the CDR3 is TGTGCCAGCAGCTCAGACAGCGCGGGGGGCTACACCTTC.

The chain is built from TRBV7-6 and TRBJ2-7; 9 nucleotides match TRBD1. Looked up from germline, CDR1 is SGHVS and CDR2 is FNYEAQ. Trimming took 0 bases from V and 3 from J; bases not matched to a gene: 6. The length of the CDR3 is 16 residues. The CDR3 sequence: CASSLARSGQGYEQYV. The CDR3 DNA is TGTGCCAGCAGCTTAGCGAGGTCGGGACAGGGCTACGAGCAGTACGTC.

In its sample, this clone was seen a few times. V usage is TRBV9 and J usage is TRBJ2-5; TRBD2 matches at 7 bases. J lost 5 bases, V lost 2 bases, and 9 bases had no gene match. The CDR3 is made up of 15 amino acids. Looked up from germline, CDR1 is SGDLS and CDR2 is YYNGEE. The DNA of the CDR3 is TGTGCCAGCAGCGTCTCGACACGGGGAGGGGAGACCCAGTACTTC. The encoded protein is CASSVSTRGGETQYF.

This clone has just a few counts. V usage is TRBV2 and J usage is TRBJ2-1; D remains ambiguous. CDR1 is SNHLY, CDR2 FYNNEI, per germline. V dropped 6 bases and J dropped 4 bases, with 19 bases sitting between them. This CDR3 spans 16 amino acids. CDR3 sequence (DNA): TGTGCCAGCAGCTTTCCCCGTCCCGCCGAGTACAATGAGCAGTTCTTC. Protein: CASSFPRPAEYNEQFF.

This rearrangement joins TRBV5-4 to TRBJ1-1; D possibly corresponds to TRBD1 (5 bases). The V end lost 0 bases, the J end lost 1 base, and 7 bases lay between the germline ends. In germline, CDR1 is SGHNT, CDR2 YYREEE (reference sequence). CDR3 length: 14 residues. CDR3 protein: CASSLVQENTEAFF. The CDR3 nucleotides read TGTGCCAGCAGCTTGGTACAGGAGAACACTGAAGCTTTCTTT. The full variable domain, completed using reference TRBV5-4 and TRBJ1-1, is ETGVTQSPTHLIKTRGQQVTLRCSSQSGHNTVSWYQQALGQGPQFIFQYYREEENGRGNFPPRFSGLQFPNYSSELNVNALELDDSALYLCASSLVQENTEAFFGQGTRLTVV.

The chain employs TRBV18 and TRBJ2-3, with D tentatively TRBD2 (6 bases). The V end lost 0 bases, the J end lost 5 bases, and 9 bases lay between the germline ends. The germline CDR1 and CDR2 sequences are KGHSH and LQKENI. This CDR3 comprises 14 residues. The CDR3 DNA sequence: TGTGCCAGCTCACCACCTCCGGGACTAGATACGCAGTATTTT. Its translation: CASSPPPGLDTQYF.

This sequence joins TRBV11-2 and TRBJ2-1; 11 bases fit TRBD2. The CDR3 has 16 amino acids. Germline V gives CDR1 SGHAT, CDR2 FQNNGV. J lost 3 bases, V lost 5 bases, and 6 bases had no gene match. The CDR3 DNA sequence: TGTGCCAGCAGCCCGATAGCGGGAGGGATCTACAATGAGCAGTTCTTC. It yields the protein CASSPIAGGIYNEQFF.

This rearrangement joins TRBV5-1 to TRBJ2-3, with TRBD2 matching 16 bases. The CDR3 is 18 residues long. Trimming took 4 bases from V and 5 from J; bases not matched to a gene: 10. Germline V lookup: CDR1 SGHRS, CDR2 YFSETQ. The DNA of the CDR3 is TGCGCCAGCAGCCCCGGGACTAGCGGGAGGGCCGGGAGAGATACGCAGTATTTT. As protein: CASSPGTSGRAGRDTQYF.

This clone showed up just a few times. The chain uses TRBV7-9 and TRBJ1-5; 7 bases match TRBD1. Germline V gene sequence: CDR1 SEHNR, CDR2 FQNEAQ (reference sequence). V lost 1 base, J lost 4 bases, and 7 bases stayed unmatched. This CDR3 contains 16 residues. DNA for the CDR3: TGTGCCAGCAGCTTAGGAACGGGACAGAGAAATCAGCCCCAGCATTTT. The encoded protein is CASSLGTGQRNQPQHF.

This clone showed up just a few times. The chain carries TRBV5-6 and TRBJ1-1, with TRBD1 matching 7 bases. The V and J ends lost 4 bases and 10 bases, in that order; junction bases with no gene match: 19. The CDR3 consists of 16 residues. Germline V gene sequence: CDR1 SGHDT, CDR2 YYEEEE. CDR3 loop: CASSPGRGGTRSVAFF. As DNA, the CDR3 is TGTGCCAGCAGCCCCGGTCGAGGGGGCACTCGGTCGGTAGCTTTCTTT.

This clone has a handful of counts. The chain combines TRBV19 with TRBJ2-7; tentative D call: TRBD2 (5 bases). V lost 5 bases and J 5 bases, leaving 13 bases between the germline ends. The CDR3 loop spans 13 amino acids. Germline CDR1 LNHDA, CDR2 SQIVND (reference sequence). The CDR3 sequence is CASSPYGVNEQYF. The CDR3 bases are TGTGCCAGTAGTCCCTACGGGGTCAACGAGCAGTACTTC.

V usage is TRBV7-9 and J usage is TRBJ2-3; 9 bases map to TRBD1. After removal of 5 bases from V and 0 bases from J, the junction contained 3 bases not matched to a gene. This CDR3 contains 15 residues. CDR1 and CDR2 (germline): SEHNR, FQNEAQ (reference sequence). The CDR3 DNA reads TGTGCCAGCAGCGTACAGGGGGCAAGCACAGATACGCAGTATTTT. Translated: CASSVQGASTDTQYF.

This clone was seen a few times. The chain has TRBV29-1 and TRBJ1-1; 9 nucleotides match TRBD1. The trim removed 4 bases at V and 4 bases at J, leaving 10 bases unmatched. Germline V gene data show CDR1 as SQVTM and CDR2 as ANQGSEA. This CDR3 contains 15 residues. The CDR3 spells CSVVDTGGRSTEAFF. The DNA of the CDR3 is TGCAGCGTTGTTGACACAGGGGGCAGGAGCACTGAAGCTTTCTTT.

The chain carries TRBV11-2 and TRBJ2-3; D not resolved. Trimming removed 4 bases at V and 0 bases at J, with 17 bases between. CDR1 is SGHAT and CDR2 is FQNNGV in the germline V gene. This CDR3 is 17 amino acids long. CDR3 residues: CASSSHWVGRSTDTQYF. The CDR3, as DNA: TGTGCCAGCAGCTCCCACTGGGTGGGCAGAAGCACAGATACGCAGTATTTT.